These T cell receptor beta chains were read from a single sample in a study of Graves' ophthalmopathy and Graves' hyperthyroidism. Using its own MiXCR run on the multiplex PCR reads, TCRdb lists one record per CDR3 protein. The data show about 640,000 distinct CDR3 sequences, more than 40% seen once. What was sequenced was peripheral blood. All receptors derive from an adult man with Graves' ophthalmopathy. Both conserved end residues are trimmed from each CDR3. Each record gives: V gene, J gene, CDR3 protein.

TRBV14	TRBJ2-7	ASSQARDYEQY
TRBV7-9	TRBJ1-1	ASSFGGLNTEAF
TRBV6-2/TRBV6-3	TRBJ1-1	ASSYGNRGGMNTEAF
TRBV6-6	TRBJ1-1	ASRRGPLNTEAF
TRBV7-2	TRBJ2-5	ASSGQVGYQETQY
TRBV2	TRBJ2-5	ASGQGVGETQY
TRBV7-8	TRBJ1-5	ASTSHPGSNQPQH
TRBV7-9	TRBJ2-5	ASSLEAGGETQY
TRBV2	TRBJ2-5	ASTVGAGETQY
TRBV7-8	TRBJ2-7	ASSSRTPTYEQY
TRBV7-9	NA	AWTMTGSGDEQY
TRBV11-2	TRBJ2-7	ASGDRGPYEQY
TRBV7-2	TRBJ2-7	ASSPRGTRREQY
TRBV9	TRBJ1-2	ASSLTSALT
TRBV7-9	TRBJ1-3	ASSQGPPGNTIY
TRBV19	TRBJ2-5	ASSPMRGAAQETQY
TRBV7-2	TRBJ2-2	ASSTRTGGEGELF
TRBV2	TRBJ2-2	ASSGWYNTGELF
TRBV2	TRBJ2-3	ASGPGYTDTQY
TRBV7-9	TRBJ2-2	ASNPVGELF
TRBV7-2	TRBJ1-2	ASSNRVSDGYT
TRBV29-1	TRBJ1-4	SVTLGGGEKLF
TRBV10-3	TRBJ1-5	ASRVLKYSNQPQH